A selection of T cell receptor beta chains follows, all from one sample in a study of cytomegalovirus exposure and HLA in healthy donors. TCRdb keeps only in-frame clones here, not all; method: immunoSEQ multiplex PCR. In the table there are about 160,000 clones, approximately 79% of which are singletons. Sequenced: PBMCs. Receptors originate from a man aged 55 to 70 in good health and CMV-seronegative. Both conserved end residues are part of each CDR3. The D gene is left open where the match is weak. Size tells how often a clone was seen (once, few, many) or the class of an expanded clone, and some rows leave it out.

>TRBJ1-1|NA|TRBV5-4|NA
TGTGCCAGCAGCTTGGATGGGGGGACTGAAGCTTTCTTT
CASSLDGGTEAFF
>TRBJ2-3|TRBD2|TRBV4-3|NA
TGCGCCAGCAGCCAAGACACTAGCGGGGGCACAGATACGCAGTATTTT
CASSQDTSGGTDTQYF
>TRBJ2-4|NA|TRBV2|NA
TGTGCCAGCAGTCAGGAGGGAGGAAGGGTTCCGTACTTC
CASSQEGGRVPYF
>TRBJ1-2|TRBD1|TRBV7-9|NA
TGTTCCAGCAGCTGGACAGGGGATGGCTACACCTTC
CSSSWTGDGYTF
>TRBJ1-6|NA|TRBV11-3|NA
TGTGCCAGCAGCTTCCTCAGGGATAATAATTCACCCCTCCACTTT
CASSFLRDNNSPLHF
>TRBJ2-7|NA|TRBV19|NA
TGTGCCAGTAGTATGGGGGGAACCGACGAGCAGTACTTC
CASSMGGTDEQYF
>TRBJ1-2|TRBD1|TRBV11-3|NA
TGTGCCAGCAGCCACTCGGGACAGGGGGGAGGTTATGGCTACACCTTC
CASSHSGQGGGYGYTF
>TRBJ2-2|TRBD1|TRBV27|NA
TGTGCCAGCTCATGGCAGGGGGCGAACACCGGGGAGCTGTTTTTT
CASSWQGANTGELFF
>TRBJ2-5|NA|TRBV25-1|NA
TGTGCCAGCAGCGGGGCGGGATCCTGGGGGCAGTACTTC
CASSGAGSWGQYF
>TRBJ1-1|NA|TRBV6-6|NA
TGTGCCAGCAGTTACTCAACGGAGGGGACTGAAGCTTTCTTT
CASSYSTEGTEAFF
>TRBJ2-3|NA|TRBV21-1|NA
TGTGCCAGCATCGCCCCCGAGGGAACAGATACGCAGTATTTT
CASIAPEGTDTQYF
>TRBJ1-1|NA|TRBV9|NA
TGTGCCAGCAGAGCAGCCAGGAGGGAAGCTTTCTTT
CASRAARREAFF
>TRBJ1-3|TRBD1|TRBV5-4|few
TGTGCCAGCAAAAAGACAGGGGGCGCGGACACCATATATTTT
CASKKTGGADTIYF
>TRBJ2-1|TRBD2|TRBV5-1|NA
TGCGCCAGCAGCTTGGCCCTTACTAGCGGGGGGCCCAATGAGCAGTTCTTC
CASSLALTSGGPNEQFF
>TRBJ2-3|NA|TRBV2|once
TGTGCCAGCAGTGAATTCGGGAGCACAGATACGCAGTATTTT
CASSEFGSTDTQYF
>TRBJ1-2|NA|TRBV7-2|NA
TGTGCCAGCAGCCCGGACAGTAACTATGGCTACACCTTC
CASSPDSNYGYTF
>TRBJ2-1|TRBD2|TRBV28|NA
TGTGCCAGCAGTTTATTGACTAGCGGGAGAGTCCAGCAGTTCTTC
CASSLLTSGRVQQFF
>TRBJ2-7|NA|TRBV7-2|few
TGTGCCAGCAGCTTAGGAAGCGCCACCTACGAGCAGTACTTC
CASSLGSATYEQYF
>TRBJ1-4|NA|TRBV27|NA
TGTGCCAGCAGTTTGCGGTTCCGAGAAAAACTGTTTTTT
CASSLRFREKLFF
>TRBJ1-4|NA|TRBV30|NA
TGTGCCTGGAGTGTATGGGGGGAGGATGAAAAACTGTTTTTT
CAWSVWGEDEKLFF
>TRBJ2-5|TRBD2|TRBV19|NA
TGTGCCAGTAGTACGACTAGCGGGAGGGCCAGGGAGGCCCAGTACTTC
CASSTTSGRAREAQYF
>TRBJ1-4|TRBD1|TRBV28|NA
TGTGCCAGCACCCTTCCCGGGACAGCTAATGAAAAACTGTTTTTT
CASTLPGTANEKLFF
>TRBJ2-1|TRBD2|TRBV29-1|NA
TGCAGCGAAAGTCTAGCGGGGGATTACAATGAGCAGTTCTTC
CSESLAGDYNEQFF
>TRBJ2-5|TRBD1|TRBV9|once
TGTGCCAGCAGCCCCAGACAGGGACAAGAGACCCAGTACTTC
CASSPRQGQETQYF
>TRBJ2-1|NA|TRBV5-4|few
TGTGCCAGCAGCTTTGGTGGGGCCCTTATCTATGAGCAGTTCTTC
CASSFGGALIYEQFF
>TRBJ2-7|NA|TRBV19|few
TGTGCCAGTAGGGACAACTCCTACGAGCAGTACTTC
CASRDNSYEQYF
>TRBJ2-7|TRBD1|TRBV4-3|NA
TGCGCCAGCAGCCAAGAATTAACAGGGGGCTCCTACGAGCAGTACTTC
CASSQELTGGSYEQYF
>TRBJ2-6|NA|TRBV4-3|NA
TGCGCCAGCAGCCAAAATACAGGGTCCTCTGGGGCCAACGTCCTGACTTTC
CASSQNTGSSGANVLTF
>TRBJ1-5|NA|TRBV23-1|NA
TGCGCCAGCAGTCGGGGCATCGGGAGCAATCAGCCCCAGCATTTT
CASSRGIGSNQPQHF
>TRBJ2-3|NA|TRBV7-2|NA
TGTGCCAGCAGCCCAAACGGACAGATTAGCACAGATACGCAGTATTTT
CASSPNGQISTDTQYF
>TRBJ2-3|NA|TRBV11-2|NA
TGTGCCAGCAGCTCCAGGCCTACTAGCACGGATACGCAGTATTTT
CASSSRPTSTDTQYF
>TRBJ2-1|TRBD1|TRBV30|few
TGTGCCTGGAACGGGGTCGGGACAGGGGCCCCCTACAATGAGCAGTTCTTC
CAWNGVGTGAPYNEQFF
>TRBJ1-1|NA|TRBV9|NA
TGTGCCAGCAGCGTAGCTCCGGGGGGTGGGGAAGGCACTGAAGCTTTCTTT
CASSVAPGGGEGTEAFF
>TRBJ2-5|TRBD1|TRBV7-6|NA
TGTGCCAGCAGCTTAGTCAGGGGGCGTGAGCAGTACTTC
CASSLVRGREQYF
>TRBJ1-2|TRBD1|TRBV12-5|NA
TGTGCTAGTGTCCACGGCCAGGGGGCGGGAGGCTACACCTTC
CASVHGQGAGGYTF
>TRBJ2-1|TRBD2|TRBV9|NA
TGTGCCAGCAGCACCGGGGGGGCCACATACAATGAGCAGTTCTTC
CASSTGGATYNEQFF
>TRBJ2-1|NA|TRBV13|NA
TGTGCCAGCAGTTCGGCGGGCAATGAGCAGTTCTTC
CASSSAGNEQFF
>TRBJ2-6|NA|TRBV7-3|NA
TGTGCCAGCAGCTTATGGGGGGTCCCTGGGGCCAACGTCCTGACTTTC
CASSLWGVPGANVLTF
>TRBJ2-2|TRBD2|TRBV29-1|NA
TGCAGCGTTGAAGATTACGGCGGGGGGAACACCGGGGAGCTGTTTTTT
CSVEDYGGGNTGELFF
>TRBJ1-1|NA|TRBV5-1|NA
TGCGCCAGCAGCTTGTCTGGGAGAGGAGGTGAAGCTTTCTTT
CASSLSGRGGEAFF
>TRBJ2-5|TRBD2|TRBV5-6|NA
TGTGCCAGCAGCCCCCTGAGCGGGGGGACGGAGACCCAGTACTTC
CASSPLSGGTETQYF
>TRBJ2-7|NA|TRBV7-2|NA
TGTGCCAGCAGCTTAGGACCGGGGTCCTACGAGCAGTACTTC
CASSLGPGSYEQYF
>TRBJ2-7|NA|TRBV6-1|NA
TGTGCCAGCAGTCCTACCCCAGGATCCTACGAGCAGTACTTC
CASSPTPGSYEQYF
>TRBJ1-5|TRBD1|TRBV7-8|NA
TGTGCCAGCAGCCCCGGGACAGATAGCAATCAGCCCCAGCATTTT
CASSPGTDSNQPQHF
>TRBJ1-3|NA|TRBV10-2|NA
TGCGCCAGCAGAGCGGACGGGTCGCCGGGAAACACCATATATTTT
CASRADGSPGNTIYF
>TRBJ1-5|NA|TRBV9|NA
TGTGCCAGCAGCCAGGGTAATCAGCCCCAGCATTTT
CASSQGNQPQHF
>TRBJ2-3|TRBD1|TRBV7-2|NA
TGTGCCAGCAGCTTAGACAGCGGGACAGGGGATACGCAGTATTTT
CASSLDSGTGDTQYF
>TRBJ2-3|TRBD1|TRBV18|few
TGTGCCAGCTCAATCTCTCTCCAGGGGGCGAGCACAGATACGCAGTATTTT
CASSISLQGASTDTQYF
>TRBJ1-3|NA|TRBV29-1|NA
TGCAGCGTTGTGAAACAGGGATCTGGAAACACCATATATTTT
CSVVKQGSGNTIYF
>TRBJ1-3|NA|TRBV30|NA
TGTGCCTGGAGTCCCGTTGGAAACACCATATATTTT
CAWSPVGNTIYF